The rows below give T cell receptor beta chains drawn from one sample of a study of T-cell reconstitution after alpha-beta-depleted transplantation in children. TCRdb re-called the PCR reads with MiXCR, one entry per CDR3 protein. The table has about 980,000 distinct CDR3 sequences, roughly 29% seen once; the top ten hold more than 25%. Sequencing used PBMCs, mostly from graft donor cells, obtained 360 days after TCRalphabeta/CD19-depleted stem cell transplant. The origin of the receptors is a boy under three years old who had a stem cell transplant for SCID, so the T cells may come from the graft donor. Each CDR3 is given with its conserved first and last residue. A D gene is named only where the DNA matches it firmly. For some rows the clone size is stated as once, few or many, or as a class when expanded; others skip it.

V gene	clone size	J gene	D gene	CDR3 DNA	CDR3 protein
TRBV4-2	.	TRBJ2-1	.	TGTGCCAGCAGCCATACAGGACTCGTCGGGTACAATGAGCAGTTCTTC	CASSHTGLVGYNEQFF
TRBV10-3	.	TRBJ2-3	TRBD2	TGTGCCATCAGTAATAGCGGGGAGGCAGATACGCAGTATTTT	CAISNSGEADTQYF
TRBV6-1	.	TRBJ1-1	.	TGTGCCAGCAGTCCGGGACCGGTGAACACTGAAGCTTTCTTT	CASSPGPVNTEAFF
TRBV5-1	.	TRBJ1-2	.	TGCGCCAGCAGGGAGGATAGGCACTATGGCTACACCTTC	CASREDRHYGYTF
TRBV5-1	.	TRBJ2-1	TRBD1	TGCGCCAGCAGCTTTAGGGACAGGGTTCCCAATGAGCAGTTCTTC	CASSFRDRVPNEQFF
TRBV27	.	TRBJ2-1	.	TGTGCCAGCAGTCGCCGTCGCCAAACTAGCCCGGCTCACAATGAGCAGTTCTTC	CASSRRRQTSPAHNEQFF
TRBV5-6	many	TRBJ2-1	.	TGTGCCAGCAGCTTACCTAGCTCCTATGAGCAGTTCTTC	CASSLPSSYEQFF
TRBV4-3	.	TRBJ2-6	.	TGCGCCAGCAGCCAGTGGGGACCCTCTGGGGCCAACGTCCTGACTTTC	CASSQWGPSGANVLTF
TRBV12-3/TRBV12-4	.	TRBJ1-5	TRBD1	TGTGCCAGCAGTTTAAAGACAGGGTTTGGCAATCAGCCCCAGCATTTT	CASSLKTGFGNQPQHF
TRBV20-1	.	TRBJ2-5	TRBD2	TGCAGTGCTAGACGTAGCGGGGGGATCCAAGAGACCCAGTACTTC	CSARRSGGIQETQYF
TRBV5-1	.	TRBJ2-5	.	TGCGCCAGCAGCTTGTATCCCCTTACCAGGACACTTACTCAAGAGACCCAGTACTTC	CASSLYPLTRTLTQETQYF
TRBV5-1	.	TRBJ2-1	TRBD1	TGCGCCAGCAGCTTGTCCGGGACAGGGGCTTCCAATGAGCAGTTCTTC	CASSLSGTGASNEQFF
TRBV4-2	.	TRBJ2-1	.	TGTGCCAGCAGCCATCGGGACTCACGGGCTATCTACAATGAGCAGTTCTTC	CASSHRDSRAIYNEQFF
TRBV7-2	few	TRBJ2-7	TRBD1	TGTGCCAGCAGCCACCGGACAGGGGGCATCTACGAGCAGTACTTC	CASSHRTGGIYEQYF
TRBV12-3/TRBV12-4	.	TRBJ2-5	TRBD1	TGTGCCAGCAGCCGGGGACAGGGTGGGGAGACCCAGTACTTC	CASSRGQGGETQYF
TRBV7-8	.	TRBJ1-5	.	TGTGCCAGCAGCTTGGAAGCCGGGACCTCTTATAATCAGCCCCAGCATTTT	CASSLEAGTSYNQPQHF
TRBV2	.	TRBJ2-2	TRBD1	TGTGCCAGCAGGGGACAGGGGGCAATTACGAACACCGGGGAGCTGTTTTTT	CASRGQGAITNTGELFF
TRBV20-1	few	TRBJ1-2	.	TGCAGTGCTATCCTAGACAGGCGCTTACCCTATGGCTACACCTTC	CSAILDRRLPYGYTF
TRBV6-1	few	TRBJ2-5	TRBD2	TGTGCCAGCAGACGACGGACTAGCGGGGGAACCCAAGAGACCCAGTACTTC	CASRRRTSGGTQETQYF
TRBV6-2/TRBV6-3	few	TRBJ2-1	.	TGTGCCAGCAGTTACTCGATGTTCGGGGGGCCGGGGAATGAGCAGTTCTTC	CASSYSMFGGPGNEQFF
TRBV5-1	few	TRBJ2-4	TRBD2	TGCGCCAGCAGCCCGGTCGGGACTAGCGGAAACATTCAGTACTTC	CASSPVGTSGNIQYF
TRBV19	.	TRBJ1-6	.	TGTGCCAGTAGTATCGACCCAGTGCCGAATTCACCCCTCCACTTT	CASSIDPVPNSPLHF
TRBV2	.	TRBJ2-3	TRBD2	TGTGCCAGCAGAGAAGCGGGGGGCAACACAGATACGCAGTATTTT	CASREAGGNTDTQYF
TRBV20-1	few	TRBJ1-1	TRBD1	TGCAGTGCTACAGGGGGAGTCACTGAAGCTTTCTTT	CSATGGVTEAFF
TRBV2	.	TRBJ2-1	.	TGTGCCAGCAGTGAGGACAGATACAATGAGCAGTTCTTC	CASSEDRYNEQFF
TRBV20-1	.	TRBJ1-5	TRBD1	TGCAGTGCCACAACAGGGGGCGTCAATCAGCCCCAGCATTTT	CSATTGGVNQPQHF
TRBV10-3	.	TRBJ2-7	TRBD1	TGTGCCATCAACCCGGGACAGGGGGCTTACGAGCAGTACTTC	CAINPGQGAYEQYF
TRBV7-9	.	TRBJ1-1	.	TGTGCCAGCAGCTTAGGGACAGATCCTTTCTTT	CASSLGTDPFF
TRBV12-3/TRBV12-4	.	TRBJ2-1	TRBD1	TGTGCCAGCAGTTTAGGAGCTGACAGGGTCTACAATGAGCAGTTCTTC	CASSLGADRVYNEQFF
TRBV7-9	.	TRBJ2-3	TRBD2	TGTGCCAGCAGCCCTCCGTCCAGCGGGGGGGCGGGTACGCAGTATTTT	CASSPPSSGGAGTQYF
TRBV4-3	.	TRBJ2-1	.	TGCGCCAGCAGCCAAGACCTCCGACAGGTTCAAAGAGTTGAGCAGTTCTTC	CASSQDLRQVQRVEQFF
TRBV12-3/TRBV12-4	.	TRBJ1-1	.	TGTGCCAGCAGGAGTGAGACAGCCCTGGGGGCTTTCTTT	CASRSETALGAFF
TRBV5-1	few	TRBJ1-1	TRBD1	TGCGCCAGCAGGAAGGACAGGGGTTACGGCACTGAAGCTTTCTTT	CASRKDRGYGTEAFF
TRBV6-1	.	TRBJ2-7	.	TGTGCCAGCCGTGGCAGGGGTCTCTACGAGCAGTACTTC	CASRGRGLYEQYF
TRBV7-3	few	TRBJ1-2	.	TGTGCCAGCAGCTTAACGCCGGCGCAGGGAGACGGCTACACCTTC	CASSLTPAQGDGYTF
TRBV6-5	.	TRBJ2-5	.	TGTGCCAGCAGTTACGGTGGCGGGGTATACAAAGAGACCCAGTACTTC	CASSYGGGVYKETQYF
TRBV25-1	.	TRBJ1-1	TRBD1	TGTGCCAGCAGTGCCGGACAGGGCCGAGGAATGAACACTGAAGCTTTCTTT	CASSAGQGRGMNTEAFF
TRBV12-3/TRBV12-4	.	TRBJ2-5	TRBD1	TGTGCCAGCAGCCACTTCGGGACAGGAAAGGTGGCCCAGTACTTC	CASSHFGTGKVAQYF
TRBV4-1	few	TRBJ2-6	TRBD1	TGCGCCAGCAGCCAATCACCGGGACAGTTACCCTCTGGGGCCAACGTCCTGACTTTC	CASSQSPGQLPSGANVLTF
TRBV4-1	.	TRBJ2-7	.	TGCGCCAGCAGCCAACCGTCCCCAGCTGGGGTCCACGAGCAGTACTTC	CASSQPSPAGVHEQYF
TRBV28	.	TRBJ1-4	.	TGTGCCAGCAGTTACCTCGACAGCGTTGCAACTAATGAAAAACTGTTTTTT	CASSYLDSVATNEKLFF
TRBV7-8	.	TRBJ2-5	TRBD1	TGTGCCAGCAGCCCCTGGACAGGGGGCTTAGAGACCCAGTACTTC	CASSPWTGGLETQYF